This T cell receptor (beta chain) was obtained from a study of T cells after yellow fever vaccination. Germline V gene lookup returns CDR1 SGHRS and CDR2 YFSETQ. Trimming shortened V by 5 bases and J by 1 base, and 18 bases separated the two germline ends. CDR3 length: 16 residues. TCRdb redid the calling of the 5' RACE reads with MiXCR, one entry per CDR3 protein. The sample has 400,000 or so distinct CDR3 sequences; roughly a sixth are singletons. This clonotype was observed a few times. The source material was PBMCs, sampled before the yellow fever booster vaccination. The chain joins TRBV5-1 to TRBJ1-1; D is ambiguous. This receptor was taken from a man aged 18 to 35 who received the YFV17D yellow fever vaccine. In DNA, the CDR3 is TGCGCCAGCAGGTTCTTCCCGGGAGTACCGAACACTGAAGCTTTCTTT. Its protein is CASRFFPGVPNTEAFF.